The 11 T cell receptor beta chains below all came from one sample that was sequenced in a study of T cells in Graves' hyperthyroidism and ophthalmopathy. RNA transcripts provided the source from which TCR beta CDR3 regions were amplified. In the first-round RT-PCR of the TCR CDR3, the HTBI primer set was used. Each CDR3 protein is one row after TCRdb ran MiXCR on the multiplex PCR reads. This sample has about 640,000 distinct CDR3 sequences; 45% occur once, and the top ten carry about 7.2%. Sequenced material: peripheral blood or thyroid tissue (not recorded which). The receptors come from an adult man with Graves' disease, either hyperthyroidism or ophthalmopathy (not recorded which).

V and J are TRBV7-9 and TRBJ2-7, with TRBD2 matching over 9 bases. Trimming took 5 bases from V and 0 from J; bases not matched to a gene: 11. Germline lookup yields CDR1 SEHNR and CDR2 FQNEAQ (reference sequence). This CDR3 has 17 amino acids. CDR3: CASSPSRGSGSSYEQYF. As DNA, the CDR3 is TGTGCCAGCAGCCCGAGCAGGGGTAGCGGGAGCTCCTACGAGCAGTACTTC.

Only a few counts were recorded for this clonotype. A much larger clone is a single base away; this may be a read error. The V gene is TRBV20-1, the J gene TRBJ2-5; 8 bases fit TRBD2. Germline CDR1 DFQATT, CDR2 SNEGSKA (reference sequence). CDR3 length equals 13 residues. The V gene end was trimmed by 1 base and the J gene end by 5 bases; junction bases not matched to a gene: 3. The CDR3 bases are TGCAGTGCTAGAGTTAGCGGGGATGAGACCCAGTACTTC. Translation: CSARVSGDETQYF.

V usage is TRBV6-1 and J usage is TRBJ1-2, with D maybe TRBD1 (5 bases). Per the germline V gene, CDR1 is MNHNS and CDR2 is SASEGT. This CDR3 has 14 residues. V was trimmed by 7 bases and J by 1 base, leaving 13 bases between them. DNA for the CDR3: TGTGCCAGCACCGGGGGACGGATTAACTATGGCTACACCTTC. Translating it yields CASTGGRINYGYTF.

The rearrangement joins TRBV20-1 to TRBJ2-7, with 8 bases identical to TRBD1. The CDR3 loop spans 15 amino acids. V shed 2 bases, J shed 6 bases, and the junction held 12 bases outside the gene matches. Germline-derived CDR1 and CDR2 are DFQATT and SNEGSKA (reference sequence). CDR3 in DNA: TGCAGTGCTAGACCGCCGACAGGGGAAGTAGGCGAGCAGTACTTC. Translating gives CSARPPTGEVGEQYF.

The J gene is TRBJ1-4, the V gene TRBV9; D is unresolved. Trimming removed 3 bases at V and 3 bases at J, with 12 bases between. Looked up from germline, CDR1 is SGDLS and CDR2 is YYNGEE. The CDR3 length is 15 residues. Here the CDR3 reads CASSEGRRPNEKLFF. For the CDR3, the DNA is TGTGCCAGCAGCGAAGGACGGCGACCTAATGAAAAACTGTTTTTT.

A few counts support this clonotype. This chain uses TRBV29-1 with TRBJ1-1; D gene unclear. The CDR3 covers 18 residues. Trimming stripped 4 bases from V and 1 base from J, with 25 bases between. The germline gives CDR1 SQVTM, CDR2 ANQGSEA. CDR3 amino acids: CSVARPTPLWDQNTEAFF. In DNA, the CDR3 is TGCAGCGTTGCGCGCCCGACGCCTCTATGGGATCAGAACACTGAAGCTTTCTTT.

For this clonotype: A much larger clone differs from this one at a single base, so this may be a read error. This sequence joins TRBV10-2 and TRBJ2-5; 7 nucleotides match TRBD1. The germline CDR1 and CDR2 sequences are WSHSY and SAAADI. CDR3 size: 13 residues. The trim removed 8 bases at V and 7 bases at J, leaving 10 bases unmatched. The CDR3 bases are TGCGCCAGCGGCCTTACAGGGGACGGGACCCAGTACTTC. This sequence encodes CASGLTGDGTQYF.

The V and J genes are TRBV20-1 and TRBJ1-4; no firm D call. The V end was cut by 3 bases, the J end by 3 bases, with 8 bases between. The CDR3 covers 13 residues. CDR1 and CDR2 (germline): DFQATT, SNEGSKA (reference sequence). CDR3 region: CSARRDPNEKLFF. The DNA of the CDR3 is TGCAGTGCTAGGAGAGACCCTAATGAAAAACTGTTTTTT.

About this clonotype itself: A read error is possible here, since a much larger clone lies one base away. The J gene is TRBJ2-7, the V gene TRBV12-3 or TRBV12-4, with 8 positions matching TRBD2. The junction had 4 bases not matched to a gene; V was cut back by 3 bases and J by 0 bases. The CDR3 extends over 15 amino acids. CDR3 nucleotide sequence: TGTGCCAGCAGTTTTGCTAGCGGGCACTCCTACGAGCAGTACTTC. This gives the protein CASSFASGHSYEQYF.

The chain recombines TRBV5-1 with TRBJ1-1; 7 positions agree with TRBD1. This CDR3 is 15 amino acids long. After removal of 4 bases from V and 1 base from J, the junction contained 7 bases not matched to a gene. From germline, CDR1 is SGHRS and CDR2 YFSETQ. CDR3 nucleotide sequence: TGCGCCAGCAGCCCTAGGGGGCGGACGAACACTGAAGCTTTCTTT. This encodes CASSPRGRTNTEAFF.

This clonotype occurred many times. J is TRBJ1-5 and V is TRBV10-2; possibly TRBD1 for D (5 bases). The CDR3 sequence is 14 residues long. Germline V gives CDR1 WSHSY, CDR2 SAAADI. V lost 2 bases and J 6 bases, leaving 11 bases between the germline ends. The CDR3 DNA reads as TGCGCCAGCAGTGAGGCCGGCAGGGCTCAGCCCCAGCATTTT. Its protein is CASSEAGRAQPQHF.